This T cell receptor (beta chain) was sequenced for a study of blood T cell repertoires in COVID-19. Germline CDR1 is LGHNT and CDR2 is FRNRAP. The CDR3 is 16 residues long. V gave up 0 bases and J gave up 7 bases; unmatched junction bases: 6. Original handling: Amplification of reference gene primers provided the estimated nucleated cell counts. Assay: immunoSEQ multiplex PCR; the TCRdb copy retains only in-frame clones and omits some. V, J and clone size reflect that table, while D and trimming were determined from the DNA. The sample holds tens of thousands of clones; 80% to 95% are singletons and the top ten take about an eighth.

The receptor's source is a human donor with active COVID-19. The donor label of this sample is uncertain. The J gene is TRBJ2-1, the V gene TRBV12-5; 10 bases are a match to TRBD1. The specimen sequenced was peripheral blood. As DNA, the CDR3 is TGTGCTAGTGGTTTGGTATTGGGACAGGGGTGGAATGAGCAGTTCTTC. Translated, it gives CASGLVLGQGWNEQFF.